The TCR beta chain described here comes from a study of tumor-infiltrating lymphocytes in localized non-small cell lung cancer. Across the whole study: From each patient, both tumor and uninvolved lung, non-adjacent to tumor, were sampled. Whole-study results and caveats: Each assay used a separate piece of the same tissue.

About this clone itself: Antigen: not known.

TCRdb keeps only in-frame clones here, not all; method: immunoSEQ multiplex PCR. This sample has about 7,200 clones; about 57% occur once, and the top ten carry roughly 12%. CDR3 size: 13 residues. The germline V gene encodes CDR1 SGHNT and CDR2 YYREEE (reference sequence). Trimming took 4 bases from V and 7 from J, leaving 11 bases between them. What was sequenced was lung tumor tissue. The V gene is TRBV5-4, the J gene TRBJ1-4, with unresolved D. This sequence originates from a human donor with non-small cell lung cancer. The CDR3 spells CASSQQRGEKLFF. The CDR3 region has the DNA TGTGCCAGCAGCCAACAACGGGGTGAAAAACTGTTTTTT.